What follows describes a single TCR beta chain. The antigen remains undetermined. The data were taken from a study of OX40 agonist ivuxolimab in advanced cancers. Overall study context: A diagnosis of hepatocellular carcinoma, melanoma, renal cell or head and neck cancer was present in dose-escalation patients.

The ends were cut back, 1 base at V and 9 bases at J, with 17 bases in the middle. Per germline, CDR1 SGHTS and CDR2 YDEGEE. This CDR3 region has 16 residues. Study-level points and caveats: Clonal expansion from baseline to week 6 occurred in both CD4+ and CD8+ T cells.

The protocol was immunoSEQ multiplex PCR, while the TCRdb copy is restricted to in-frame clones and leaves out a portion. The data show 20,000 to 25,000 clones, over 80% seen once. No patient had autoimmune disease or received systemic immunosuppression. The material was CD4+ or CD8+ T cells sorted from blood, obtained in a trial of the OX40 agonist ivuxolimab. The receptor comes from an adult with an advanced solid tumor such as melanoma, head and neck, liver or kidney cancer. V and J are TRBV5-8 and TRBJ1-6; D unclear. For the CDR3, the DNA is TGTGCCAGCAGCTTGTATGGTATCGAAGGCTTTTCACCCCTCCACTTT. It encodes CASSLYGIEGFSPLHF.